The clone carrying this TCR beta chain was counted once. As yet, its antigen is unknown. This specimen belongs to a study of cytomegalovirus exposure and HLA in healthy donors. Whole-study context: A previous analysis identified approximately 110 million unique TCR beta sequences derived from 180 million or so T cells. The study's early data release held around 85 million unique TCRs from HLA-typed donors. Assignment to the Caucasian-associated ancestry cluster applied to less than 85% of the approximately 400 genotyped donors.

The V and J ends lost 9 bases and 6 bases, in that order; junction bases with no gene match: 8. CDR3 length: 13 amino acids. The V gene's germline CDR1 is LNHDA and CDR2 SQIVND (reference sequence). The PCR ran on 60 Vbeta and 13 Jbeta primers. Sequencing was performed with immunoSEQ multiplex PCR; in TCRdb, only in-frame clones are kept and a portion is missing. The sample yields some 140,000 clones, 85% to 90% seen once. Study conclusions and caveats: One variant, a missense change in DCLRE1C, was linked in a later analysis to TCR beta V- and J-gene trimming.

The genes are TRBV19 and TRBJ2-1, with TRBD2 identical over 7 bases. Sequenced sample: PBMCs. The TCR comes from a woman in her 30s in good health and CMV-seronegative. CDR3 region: CASSGGGPNEQFF. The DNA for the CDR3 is TGTGCCAGCTCGGGGGGTGGGCCCAATGAGCAGTTCTTC.